This T cell receptor beta chain was captured by sequencing in a study of CD8+ T cells in alopecia areata. Study-level points and caveats: Scalp sequencing captures resident alphabeta T cells of normal skin too. Tofacitinib significantly reduced both scalp clonality and expanded CD8+ clones among the top 100.

The authors extracted RNA and reverse transcribed it into cDNA as the sequencing template. TCRdb's table, derived via immunoSEQ multiplex PCR, lists solely in-frame clones and lacks some. Here the sample spans about 180,000 clones, 40% to 65% being singletons. Treatment noted: oral pan-JAK inhibitor, 5-10 mg twice daily. The table lists this clone with a few counts. What it binds is unknown. The receptor comes from a human donor with alopecia areata. Sequencing used CD8+ T cells sorted from blood, obtained around week 54, from a patient treated with tofacitinib.

The CDR3 DNA reads TGTGCCAGCAAGGGGACTAGCGGATTAAGTGAGCAGTTCTTC. It translates to CASKGTSGLSEQFF. The genes are TRBV2 and TRBJ2-1; 11 bases align to TRBD2. Looked up from germline, CDR1 is SNHLY and CDR2 is FYNNEI. The trim removed 7 bases at V and 9 bases at J, leaving 8 bases unmatched. The CDR3 runs 14 residues.